This T cell receptor (beta chain) was recovered during a study of blood T cell repertoires in COVID-19. Looking at the study overall: Samples of COVID-19 (acute and convalescent) were obtained from the United States, Italy and Spain.

Seattle patients were enrolled while actively infected and followed longitudinally. The authors' processing: Nucleated cell number was recorded as an estimate derived from reference gene primer amplification. Assay: immunoSEQ multiplex PCR; the TCRdb copy retains only in-frame clones and omits some. That table gives V, J and clone size, and the DNA gave D and trimming. The table includes 300,000 to 400,000 clones, roughly 87% detected once. Germline V gene data show CDR1 as SGHTA and CDR2 as FQGNSA. Deletions cut 5 bases from V and 3 bases from J, with 10 bases between. The CDR3 is 13 amino acids. Note on this clone: Other DNA sequences in the same sample also yield this CDR3.

The chain employs TRBV7-2 and TRBJ1-1; D may be TRBD1 (6 bases). Sequencing input: peripheral blood. This TCR was sampled from a man under 40 with COVID-19, enrolled during active disease. CDR3 nucleotides: TGTGCCAGCAGCATACAGGGAGACACTGAAGCTTTCTTT. Residues: CASSIQGDTEAFF.